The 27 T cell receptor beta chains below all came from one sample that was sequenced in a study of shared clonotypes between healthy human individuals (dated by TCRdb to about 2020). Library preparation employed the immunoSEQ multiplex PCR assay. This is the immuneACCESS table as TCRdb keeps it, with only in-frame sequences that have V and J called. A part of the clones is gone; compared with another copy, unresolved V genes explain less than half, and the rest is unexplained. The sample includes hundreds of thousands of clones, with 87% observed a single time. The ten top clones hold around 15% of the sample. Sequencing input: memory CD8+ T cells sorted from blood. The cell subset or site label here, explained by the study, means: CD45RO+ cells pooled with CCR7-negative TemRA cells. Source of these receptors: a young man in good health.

CDR3 DNA: TGTGCCAGCAGCTTAGGTCTCACAAGTGAGGAGCTGTTTTTT. Amino acid sequence: CASSLGLTSEELFF. V and J are TRBV13 and TRBJ2-2; no clear D. CDR3 length: 14 amino acids. The germline CDR1 and CDR2 sequences are PRHDT and FYEKMQ (reference sequence). Trimming removed 0 bases at V and 10 bases at J, with 12 bases between.

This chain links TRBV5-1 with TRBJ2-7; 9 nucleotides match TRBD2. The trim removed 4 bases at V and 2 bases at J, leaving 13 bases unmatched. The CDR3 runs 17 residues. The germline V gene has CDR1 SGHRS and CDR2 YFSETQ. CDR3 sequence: CASSLHRGSGGTYEQYF. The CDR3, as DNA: TGCGCCAGCAGCCTCCATCGCGGTAGCGGGGGAACCTACGAGCAGTACTTC.

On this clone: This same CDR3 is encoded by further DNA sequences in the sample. CDR3 sequence: CASSVSGNTEAFF. The CDR3, as DNA: TGTGCCAGCAGCGTATCCGGGAACACTGAAGCTTTCTTT. This sequence joins TRBV9 and TRBJ1-1; D is unresolved. Germline V gives CDR1 SGDLS, CDR2 YYNGEE. This CDR3 has 13 residues. The V end lost 1 base, the J end lost 1 base, and 5 bases lay between the germline ends. Based on the CDR3 plus reference TRBV9 and TRBJ1-1, the full variable domain is DSGVTQTPKHLITATGQRVTLRCSPRSGDLSVYWYQQSLDQGLQFLIQYYNGEERAKGNILERFSAQQFPDLHSELNLSSLELGDSALYFCASSVSGNTEAFFGQGTRLTVV.

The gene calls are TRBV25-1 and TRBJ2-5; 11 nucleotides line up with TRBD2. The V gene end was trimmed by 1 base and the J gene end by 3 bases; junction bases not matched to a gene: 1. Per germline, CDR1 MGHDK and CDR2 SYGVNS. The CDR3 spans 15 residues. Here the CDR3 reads CASSESGLAEETQYF. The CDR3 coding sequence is TGTGCCAGCAGTGAATCGGGACTAGCGGAAGAGACCCAGTACTTC.

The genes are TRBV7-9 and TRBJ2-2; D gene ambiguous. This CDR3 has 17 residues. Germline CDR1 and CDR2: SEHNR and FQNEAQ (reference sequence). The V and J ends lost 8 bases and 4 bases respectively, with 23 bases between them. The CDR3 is CASGYFLGLRVTGELFF. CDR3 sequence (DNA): TGTGCCAGCGGGTACTTCCTCGGGTTGAGAGTCACCGGGGAGCTGTTTTTT.

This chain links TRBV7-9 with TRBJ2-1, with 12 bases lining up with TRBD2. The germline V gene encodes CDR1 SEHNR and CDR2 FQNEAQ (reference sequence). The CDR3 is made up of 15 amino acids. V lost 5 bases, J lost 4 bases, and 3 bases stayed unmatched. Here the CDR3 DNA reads TGTGCCAGCAGCAGGACTAGCGGGGAGTACAATGAGCAGTTCTTC. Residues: CASSRTSGEYNEQFF.

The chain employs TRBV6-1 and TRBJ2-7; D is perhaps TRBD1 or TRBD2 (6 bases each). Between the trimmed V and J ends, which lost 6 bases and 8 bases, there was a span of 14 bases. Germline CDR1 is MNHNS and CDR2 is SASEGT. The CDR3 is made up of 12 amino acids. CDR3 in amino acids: CASRGGGEQQYF. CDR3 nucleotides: TGTGCCAGCAGGGGGGGCGGGGAACAGCAGTACTTC.

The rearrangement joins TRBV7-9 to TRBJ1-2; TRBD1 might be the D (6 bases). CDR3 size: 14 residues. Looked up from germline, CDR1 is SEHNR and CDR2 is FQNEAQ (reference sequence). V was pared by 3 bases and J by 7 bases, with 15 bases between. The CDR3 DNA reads TGTGCCAGCAGCTTTTTTCAGGGGACTGGTGGCTACACCTTC. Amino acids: CASSFFQGTGGYTF.

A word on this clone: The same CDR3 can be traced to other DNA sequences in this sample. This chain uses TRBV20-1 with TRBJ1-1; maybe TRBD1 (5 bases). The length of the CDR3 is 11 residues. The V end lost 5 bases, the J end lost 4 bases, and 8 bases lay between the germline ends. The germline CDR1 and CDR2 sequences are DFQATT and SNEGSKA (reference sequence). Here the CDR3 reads CSALQVTEAFF. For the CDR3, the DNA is TGCAGTGCTTTACAGGTCACTGAAGCTTTCTTT.

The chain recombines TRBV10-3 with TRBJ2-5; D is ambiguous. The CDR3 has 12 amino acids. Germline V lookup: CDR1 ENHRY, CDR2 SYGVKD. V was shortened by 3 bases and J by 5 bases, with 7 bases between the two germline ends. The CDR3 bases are TGTGCCATCAGTGATAGTCGTGAGACCCAGTACTTC. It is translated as CAISDSRETQYF.

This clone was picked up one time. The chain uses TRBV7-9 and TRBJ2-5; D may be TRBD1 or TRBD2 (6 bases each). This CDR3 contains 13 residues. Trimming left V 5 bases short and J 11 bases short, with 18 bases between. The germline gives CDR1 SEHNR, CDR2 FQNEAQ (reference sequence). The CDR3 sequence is CASSDRGLSKQYF. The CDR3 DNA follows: TGTGCCAGCAGCGACCGGGGGCTCAGTAAACAGTACTTC.

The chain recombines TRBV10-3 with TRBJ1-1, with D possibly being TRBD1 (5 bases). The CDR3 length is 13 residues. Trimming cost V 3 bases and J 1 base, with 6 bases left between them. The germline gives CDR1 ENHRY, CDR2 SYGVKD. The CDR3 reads CAISDGGNTEAFF. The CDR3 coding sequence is TGTGCCATCAGTGATGGGGGGAACACTGAAGCTTTCTTT.

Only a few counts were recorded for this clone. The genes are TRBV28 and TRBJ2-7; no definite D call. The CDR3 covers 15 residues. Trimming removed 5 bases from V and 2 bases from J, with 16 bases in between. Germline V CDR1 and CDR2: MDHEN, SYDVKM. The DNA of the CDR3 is TGTGCCAGCAGTCCCCAGGACCGGAGCCCCTACGAGCAGTACTTC. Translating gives CASSPQDRSPYEQYF.

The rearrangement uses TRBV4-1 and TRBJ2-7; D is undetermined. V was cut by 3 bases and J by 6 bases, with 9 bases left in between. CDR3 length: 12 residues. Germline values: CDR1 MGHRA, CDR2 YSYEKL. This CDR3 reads CASSQVGSEQYF. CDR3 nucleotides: TGCGCCAGCAGCCAGGTGGGGTCCGAGCAGTACTTC.

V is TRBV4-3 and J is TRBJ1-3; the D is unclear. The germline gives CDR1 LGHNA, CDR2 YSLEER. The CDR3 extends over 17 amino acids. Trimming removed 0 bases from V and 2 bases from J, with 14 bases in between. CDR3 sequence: CASSQDPPEGAGNTIYF. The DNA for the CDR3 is TGCGCCAGCAGCCAAGATCCCCCTGAAGGCGCTGGAAACACCATATATTTT.

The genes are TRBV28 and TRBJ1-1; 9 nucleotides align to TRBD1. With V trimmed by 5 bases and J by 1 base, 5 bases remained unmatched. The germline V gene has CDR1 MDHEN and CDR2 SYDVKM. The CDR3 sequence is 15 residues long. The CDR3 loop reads CASSRTGERNTEAFF. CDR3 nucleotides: TGTGCCAGCAGTCGGACAGGGGAGAGGAACACTGAAGCTTTCTTT. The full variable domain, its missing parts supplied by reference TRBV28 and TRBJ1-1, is DVKVTQSSRYLVKRTGEKVFLECVQDMDHENMFWYRQDPGLGLRLIYFSYDVKMKEKGDIPEGYSVSREKKERFSLILESASTNQTSMYLCASSRTGERNTEAFFGQGTRLTVV.

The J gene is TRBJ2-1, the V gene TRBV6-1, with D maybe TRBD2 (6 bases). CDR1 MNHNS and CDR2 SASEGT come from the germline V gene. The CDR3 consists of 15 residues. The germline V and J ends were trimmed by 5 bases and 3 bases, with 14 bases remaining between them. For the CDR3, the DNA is TGTGCCAGCAGTTCTCCCATGGACTACTACAATGAGCAGTTCTTC. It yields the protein CASSSPMDYYNEQFF.

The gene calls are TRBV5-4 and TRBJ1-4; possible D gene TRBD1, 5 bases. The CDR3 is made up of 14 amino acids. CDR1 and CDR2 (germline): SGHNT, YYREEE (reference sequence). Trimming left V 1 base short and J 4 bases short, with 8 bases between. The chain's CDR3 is CASSLTGHNEKLFF. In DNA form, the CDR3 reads TGTGCCAGCAGCTTGACAGGCCATAATGAAAAACTGTTTTTT.

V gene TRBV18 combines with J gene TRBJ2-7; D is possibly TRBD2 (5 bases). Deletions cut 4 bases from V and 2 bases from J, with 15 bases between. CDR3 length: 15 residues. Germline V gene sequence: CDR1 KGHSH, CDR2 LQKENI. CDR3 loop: CASSREGGWTYEQYF. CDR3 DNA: TGTGCCAGCTCACGGGAAGGAGGTTGGACCTACGAGCAGTACTTC.

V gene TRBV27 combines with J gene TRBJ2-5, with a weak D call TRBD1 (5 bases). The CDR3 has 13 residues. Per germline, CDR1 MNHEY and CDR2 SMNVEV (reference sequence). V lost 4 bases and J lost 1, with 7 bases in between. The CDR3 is CASSWGSQETQYF. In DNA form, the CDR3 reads TGTGCCAGCAGTTGGGGCTCCCAAGAGACCCAGTACTTC.

DNA of the CDR3: TGTGCCAGCAGTCTTATACCCCCCTGGCGAGAGACCCAGTACTTC. Its protein is CASSLIPPWRETQYF. The chain links TRBV28 to TRBJ2-5; D unresolved. V lost 5 bases and J 4 bases, leaving 17 bases between the germline ends. This CDR3 contains 15 residues. Germline CDR1 MDHEN, CDR2 SYDVKM.

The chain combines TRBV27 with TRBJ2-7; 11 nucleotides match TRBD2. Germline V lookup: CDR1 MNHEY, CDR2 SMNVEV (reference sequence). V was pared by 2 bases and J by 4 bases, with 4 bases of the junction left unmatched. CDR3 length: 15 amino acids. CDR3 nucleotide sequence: TGTGCCAGCAGTTTACTAGCGGGAGGATTATACGAGCAGTACTTC. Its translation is CASSLLAGGLYEQYF.

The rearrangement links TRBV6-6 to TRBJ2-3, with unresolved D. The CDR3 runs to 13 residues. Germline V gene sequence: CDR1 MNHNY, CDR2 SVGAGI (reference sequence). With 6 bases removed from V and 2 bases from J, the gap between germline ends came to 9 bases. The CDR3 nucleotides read TGTGCCAGCAGATTACATATCACAGATACGCAGTATTTT. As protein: CASRLHITDTQYF.

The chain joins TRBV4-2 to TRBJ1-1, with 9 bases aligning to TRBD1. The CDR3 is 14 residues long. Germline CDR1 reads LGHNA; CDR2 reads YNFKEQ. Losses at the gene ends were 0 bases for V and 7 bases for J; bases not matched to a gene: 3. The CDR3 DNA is TGTGCCAGCAGCCAAGAACAGGGGGCCGATGAAGCTTTCTTT. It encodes CASSQEQGADEAFF.

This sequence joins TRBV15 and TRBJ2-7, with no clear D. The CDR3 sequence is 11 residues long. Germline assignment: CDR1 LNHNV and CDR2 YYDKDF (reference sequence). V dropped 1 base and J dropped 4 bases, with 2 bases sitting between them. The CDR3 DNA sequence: TGTGCCACCAGCAGAGGGTACGAGCAGTACTTC. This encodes CATSRGYEQYF.

The CDR3, as DNA: TGTGCCAGCAGCCCTGTATTGGGAGTCGAGCAGTACTTC. Translated: CASSPVLGVEQYF. The chain has TRBV7-8 and TRBJ2-7, with a tentative D call TRBD2 (5 bases). This CDR3 region has 13 residues. Germline lookup yields CDR1 SGHVS and CDR2 FQNEAQ. Trimming took 5 bases from V and 6 from J, leaving 14 bases between them.

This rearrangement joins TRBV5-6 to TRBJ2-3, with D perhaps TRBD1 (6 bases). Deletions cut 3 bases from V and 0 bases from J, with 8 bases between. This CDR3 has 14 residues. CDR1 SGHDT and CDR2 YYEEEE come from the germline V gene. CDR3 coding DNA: TGTGCCAGCAGCTCCGGACAGAGCACAGATACGCAGTATTTT. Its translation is CASSSGQSTDTQYF.